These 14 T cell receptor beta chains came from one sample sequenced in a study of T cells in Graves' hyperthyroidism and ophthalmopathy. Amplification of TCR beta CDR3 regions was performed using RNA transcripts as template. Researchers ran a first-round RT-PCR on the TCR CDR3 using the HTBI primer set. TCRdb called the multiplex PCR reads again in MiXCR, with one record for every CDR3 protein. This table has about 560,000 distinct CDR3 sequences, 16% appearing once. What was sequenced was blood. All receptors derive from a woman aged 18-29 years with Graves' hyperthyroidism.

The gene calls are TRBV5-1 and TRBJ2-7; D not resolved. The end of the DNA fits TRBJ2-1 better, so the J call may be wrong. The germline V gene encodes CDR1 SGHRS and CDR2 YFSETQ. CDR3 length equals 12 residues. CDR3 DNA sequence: TGCGCCAGCAGCTCAGCCTCCTACGAGCAGTTCTTC. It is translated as CASSSASYEQFF.

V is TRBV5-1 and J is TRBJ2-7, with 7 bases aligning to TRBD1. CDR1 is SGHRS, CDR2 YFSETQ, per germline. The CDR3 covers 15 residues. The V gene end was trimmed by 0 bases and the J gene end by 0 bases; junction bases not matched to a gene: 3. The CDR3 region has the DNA TGCGCCAGCAGCTTGGATGGGACAGACTCCTACGAGCAGTACTTC. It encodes CASSLDGTDSYEQYF.

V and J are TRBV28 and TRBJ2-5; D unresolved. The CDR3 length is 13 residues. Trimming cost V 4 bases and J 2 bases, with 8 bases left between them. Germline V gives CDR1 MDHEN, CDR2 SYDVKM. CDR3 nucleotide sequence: TGTGCCAGCAGTTCCCCAGATCAAGAGACCCAGTACTTC. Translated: CASSSPDQETQYF.

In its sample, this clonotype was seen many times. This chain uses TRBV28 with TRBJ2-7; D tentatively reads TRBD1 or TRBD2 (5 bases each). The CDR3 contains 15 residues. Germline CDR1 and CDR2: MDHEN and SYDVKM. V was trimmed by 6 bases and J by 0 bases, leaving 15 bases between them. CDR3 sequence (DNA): TGTGCCAGCAGCCGGGACGTGAAGAGCTCCTACGAGCAGTACTTC. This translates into CASSRDVKSSYEQYF.

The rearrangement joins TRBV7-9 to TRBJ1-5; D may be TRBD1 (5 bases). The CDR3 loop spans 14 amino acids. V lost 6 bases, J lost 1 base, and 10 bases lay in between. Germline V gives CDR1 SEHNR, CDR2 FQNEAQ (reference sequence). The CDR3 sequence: CASRGDGSNQPQHF. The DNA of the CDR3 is TGTGCCAGCAGAGGGGACGGAAGCAATCAGCCCCAGCATTTT.

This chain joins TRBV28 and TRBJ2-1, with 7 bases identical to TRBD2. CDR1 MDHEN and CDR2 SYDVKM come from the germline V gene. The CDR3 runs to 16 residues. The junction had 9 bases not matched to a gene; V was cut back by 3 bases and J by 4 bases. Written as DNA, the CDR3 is TGTGCCAGCAGTTTCCCCCGCCTAGCGGATTACAATGAGCAGTTCTTC. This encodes CASSFPRLADYNEQFF.

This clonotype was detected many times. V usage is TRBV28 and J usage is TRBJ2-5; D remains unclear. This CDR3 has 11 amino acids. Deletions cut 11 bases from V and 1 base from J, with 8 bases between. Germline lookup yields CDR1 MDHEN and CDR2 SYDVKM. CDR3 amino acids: CASAVQETQYF. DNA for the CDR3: TGTGCCTCGGCAGTCCAAGAGACCCAGTACTTC.

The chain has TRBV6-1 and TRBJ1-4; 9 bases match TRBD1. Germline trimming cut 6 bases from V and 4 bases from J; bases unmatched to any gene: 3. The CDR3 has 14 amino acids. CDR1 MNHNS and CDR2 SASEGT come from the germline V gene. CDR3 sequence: CASRTGQGNEKLFF. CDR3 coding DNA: TGTGCCAGCAGGACGGGACAGGGTAATGAAAAACTGTTTTTT.

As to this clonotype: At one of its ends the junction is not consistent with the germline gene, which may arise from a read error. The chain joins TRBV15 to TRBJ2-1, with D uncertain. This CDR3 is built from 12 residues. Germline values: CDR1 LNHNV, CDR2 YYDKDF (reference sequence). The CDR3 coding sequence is TGTGCCACCAGCAGAACCTTCAATGAGCGGTTCTTC. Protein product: CATSRTFNERFF.

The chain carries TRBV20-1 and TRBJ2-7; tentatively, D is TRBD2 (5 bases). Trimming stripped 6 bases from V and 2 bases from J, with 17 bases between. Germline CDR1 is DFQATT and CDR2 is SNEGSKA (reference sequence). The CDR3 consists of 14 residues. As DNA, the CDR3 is TGCAGTGCCCTCAGACAACGGGGTCCCTACGAGCAGTACTTC. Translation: CSALRQRGPYEQYF.

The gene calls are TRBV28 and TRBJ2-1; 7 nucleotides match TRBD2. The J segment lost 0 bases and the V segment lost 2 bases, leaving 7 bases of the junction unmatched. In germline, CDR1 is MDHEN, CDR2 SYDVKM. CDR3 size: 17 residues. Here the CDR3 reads CASSLSTSVSSYNEQFF. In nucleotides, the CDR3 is TGTGCCAGCAGTTTAAGTACTAGCGTCAGCTCCTACAATGAGCAGTTCTTC.

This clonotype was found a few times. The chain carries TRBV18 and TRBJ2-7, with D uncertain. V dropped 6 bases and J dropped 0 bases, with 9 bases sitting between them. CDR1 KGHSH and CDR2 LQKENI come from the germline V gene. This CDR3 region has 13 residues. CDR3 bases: TGTGCCAGCTCCCATTCGAGCTCCTACGAGCAGTACTTC. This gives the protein CASSHSSSYEQYF.

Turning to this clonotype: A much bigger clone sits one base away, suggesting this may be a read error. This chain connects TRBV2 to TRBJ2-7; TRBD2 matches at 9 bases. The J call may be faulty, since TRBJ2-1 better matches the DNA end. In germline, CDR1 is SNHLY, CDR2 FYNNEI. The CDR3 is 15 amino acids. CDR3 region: CASRILAGPSYEQFF. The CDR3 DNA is TGTGCCAGCAGAATACTAGCGGGCCCTTCCTACGAGCAGTTCTTC.

CDR3 sequence: CASSQDSRTSGSPHEQYF. The CDR3 DNA sequence: TGTGCCAGCAGCCAAGATTCGAGGACTAGCGGGAGTCCCCACGAGCAGTACTTC. The chain uses TRBV3-1 and TRBJ2-7, with TRBD2 matching over 13 bases. The CDR3 contains 18 residues. With 0 bases clipped from V and 5 bases from J, the junction kept 10 bases outside the gene matches. Germline V gene data show CDR1 as LGHDT and CDR2 as YNNKEL (reference sequence).